This record concerns one TCR beta chain sequence. Its antigen is unknown. Study-wide findings and caveats: Tumor memory CD4+ T cell TCR gene usage was found to cluster with blood and lymph node memory CD4+ cells and with lymph node naive CD4+ cells. Tumor Treg TCRs overlapped most with tumor naive CD4+ cells.

Via MiXCR, TCRdb re-called the 5' RACE reads, giving one row per CDR3 protein. Seen here are some 60,000 distinct CDR3 sequences, around 30% observed once, and the top ten hold roughly 2.1%. This CDR3 has 16 residues. Germline V CDR1 and CDR2: DFQATT, SNEGSKA (reference sequence). V lost 5 bases to trimming and J lost 2 bases, with 19 bases between them. Naive CD4+ cells had CD25+ Tregs removed. The source is a female donor with breast cancer. Sequencing was carried out using tumor-infiltrating naive CD4+ T cells sorted from the breast tumor. Subset noted: naive CD4+ T cells, CD4+CD45RA+CD25-. The rearrangement links TRBV20-1 to TRBJ2-4; D perhaps matches TRBD2 (6 bases). Here the CDR3 DNA reads TGCAGTGCTCTTTATTCGAGGGGCGGGACCAAAAACATTCAGTACTTC. As protein: CSALYSRGGTKNIQYF.